This TCR beta chain emerged from a study of radiation and T cells in renal cell carcinoma. The data were produced by immunoSEQ multiplex PCR, yet TCRdb's version contains in-frame clones alone and is incomplete. The top ten hold around 3% of the sample, which has 100,000 to 150,000 clones, roughly 80% seen once. Documented time point: baseline pretreatment blood. Indicated treatment: 15 Gy SBRT to primary tumor, nephrectomy 4 weeks later. The patient's renal cell carcinoma had clear cell pathology. The CDR3 runs to 15 residues. In germline, CDR1 is SGHRS, CDR2 YFSETQ. V lost 1 base and J lost 4; bases outside the gene matches: 4.

The source material was blood, sampled from a patient whose treatment included radiotherapy and nephrectomy. The sequence derives from a woman aged 60-70 years with renal cell carcinoma. This chain links TRBV5-1 with TRBJ2-5; TRBD1 aligns across 10 bases. In DNA, the CDR3 is TGCGCCAGCAGCTTGCAGACAGGGGGCGGAGAGACCCAGTACTTC. Its translation: CASSLQTGGGETQYF.